One sample yielded the 3 T cell receptor beta chains listed below, sequenced in a study of cytomegalovirus exposure and HLA in healthy donors. Amplification used 60 Vbeta primers and 13 Jbeta primers. The method was immunoSEQ multiplex PCR; TCRdb's version includes in-frame clones alone and lacks a portion of them. The sample has over 50,000 clones; around 75% are singletons. Specimen: PBMCs. The receptors were sampled from a man in his forties or fifties in good health and CMV-seropositive.

Concerning this clone: At one boundary the junction diverges from the germline segment, which might be a read error. At the DNA level, this CDR3 is encoded by other sequences in the same sample as well. V is TRBV4-3 and J is TRBJ2-1; D remains unclear. Germline V gene lookup returns CDR1 LGHNA and CDR2 YSLEER. The CDR3 has 17 amino acids. The CDR3 is CASSQDMIVLISNEQFF. The CDR3 DNA reads TGCGCCAGCAGTCAAGATATGATCGTACTCATTTCCAATGAGCAGTTCTTC.

This sequence joins TRBV9 and TRBJ2-3; a possible D gene is TRBD1 (5 bases). The CDR3 consists of 14 residues. Germline loops: CDR1 SGDLS, CDR2 YYNGEE. V lost 2 bases to trimming and J lost 2 bases, with 9 bases between them. CDR3: CASSVDSFTDTQYF. The CDR3 DNA reads as TGTGCCAGCAGCGTCGACAGTTTCACAGATACGCAGTATTTT.

This chain uses TRBV25-1 with TRBJ1-4; TRBD1 aligns across 10 bases. Per germline, CDR1 MGHDK and CDR2 SYGVNS. The trim removed 5 bases at V and 5 bases at J, leaving 5 bases unmatched. The CDR3 is 15 residues long. The CDR3 nucleotides read TGTGCCAGCAGTTTCCGGACAGGGGGGAATGAAAAACTGTTTTTT. Translating gives CASSFRTGGNEKLFF.